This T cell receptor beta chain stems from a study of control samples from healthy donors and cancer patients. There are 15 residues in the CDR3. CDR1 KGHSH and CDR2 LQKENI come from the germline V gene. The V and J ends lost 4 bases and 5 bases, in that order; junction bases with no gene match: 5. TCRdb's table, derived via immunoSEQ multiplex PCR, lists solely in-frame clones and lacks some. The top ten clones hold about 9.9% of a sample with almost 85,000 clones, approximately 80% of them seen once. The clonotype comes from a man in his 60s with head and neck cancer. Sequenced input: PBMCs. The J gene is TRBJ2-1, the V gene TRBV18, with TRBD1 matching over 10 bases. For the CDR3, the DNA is TGTGCCAGCTCACAAGGGGGACAGGGGAACAATGAGCAGTTCTTC. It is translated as CASSQGGQGNNEQFF.